The 28 T cell receptor beta chains listed next were all sequenced from one sample in a study of response to subunit inactivated influenza vaccine. TCRdb redid the calling of the RT-PCR reads with MiXCR, one entry per CDR3 protein. The sample lists more than 400,000 distinct CDR3 sequences, 11% seen once, with around 12% in the top ten. This sample comprised PBMCs from blood, obtained roughly 46 days after vaccination. All receptors derive from a man aged 50 or older who received an inactivated influenza vaccine.

This clonotype was picked up a small number of times. The chain uses TRBV7-2 and TRBJ2-3; maybe TRBD1 (6 bases). This CDR3 contains 17 residues. Trimming shortened V by 0 bases and J by 0 bases, and 13 bases separated the two germline ends. Germline V gene lookup returns CDR1 SGHTA and CDR2 FQGNSA. CDR3 in amino acids: CASSLALLRGSTDTQYF. CDR3 sequence (DNA): TGTGCCAGCAGCTTAGCCCTACTGAGGGGGAGCACAGATACGCAGTATTTT.

The chain recombines TRBV12-3 or TRBV12-4 with TRBJ1-1, with D tentatively TRBD1 (6 bases). The CDR3 loop spans 12 amino acids. Between the trimmed V and J ends, which lost 5 bases and 6 bases, there was a span of 10 bases. This chain's CDR3 is CASSPGQPEAFF. In DNA form, the CDR3 reads TGTGCCAGCAGTCCGGGACAACCTGAAGCTTTCTTT.

The chain recombines TRBV27 with TRBJ1-1, with D unclear. CDR3 size: 12 residues. V gave up 6 bases and J gave up 4 bases, with 9 bases separating them. Germline V gene lookup returns CDR1 MNHEY and CDR2 SMNVEV (reference sequence). The CDR3 spells CASRHPGTEAFF. The CDR3 DNA follows: TGTGCCAGCAGACACCCGGGCACTGAAGCTTTCTTT.

This clonotype was seen only a few times. The genes are TRBV5-1 and TRBJ2-3; D may be TRBD1 or TRBD2 (5 bases each). Germline CDR1 is SGHRS and CDR2 is YFSETQ. This CDR3 spans 15 amino acids. V lost 0 bases to trimming and J lost 2 bases, with 10 bases between them. The CDR3 bases are TGCGCCAGCAGCTTGGCGGGGCCCCCCACAGATACGCAGTATTTT. This encodes CASSLAGPPTDTQYF.

This clonotype was seen many times. This chain uses TRBV5-1 with TRBJ2-3; the D gene is possibly TRBD2 (5 bases). CDR3 length equals 16 residues. V shed 1 base and J shed 4 bases, with 16 bases lying between them. Germline V gives CDR1 SGHRS, CDR2 YFSETQ. The CDR3, as DNA: TGCGCCAGCAGCTTGCGGGGAGTAAGAGTAGCAGATACGCAGTATTTT. Translating gives CASSLRGVRVADTQYF.

This clonotype was observed at least ten times. The germline gene is not matched at one end of the junction; a read error may be the cause. J is TRBJ2-1 and V is TRBV7-9, with D possibly being TRBD2 (6 bases). The CDR3 totals 12 residues. In germline, CDR1 is SEHNR, CDR2 FQNEAQ (reference sequence). CDR3 sequence reads: CASSLASPEQFF. CDR3 DNA sequence: TGTGCCAGCAGCCTAGCGTCCCCCGAGCAGTTCTTC.

This clonotype was counted a few times. The chain links TRBV4-3 to TRBJ2-3, with 8 bases identical to TRBD1. The length of the CDR3 is 17 residues. The ends lost 0 bases at V and 4 bases at J; junction bases unmatched: 9. From germline, CDR1 is LGHNA and CDR2 YSLEER. CDR3 bases: TGCGCCAGCAGCCAAGATCTTGCCAGGGGGCGGTCAGATACGCAGTATTTT. Protein sequence: CASSQDLARGRSDTQYF.

For this clonotype: This may come from a read error, since a much larger clone is one base off. V gene TRBV9 combines with J gene TRBJ2-1; possible D gene TRBD2, 6 bases. The CDR3 is 15 residues long. Looked up from germline, CDR1 is SGDLS and CDR2 is YYNGEE. CDR3 in amino acids: CACSVRGIPRDEQFF. CDR3 in DNA: TGTGCCTGCAGCGTCCGGGGGATCCCCAGGGATGAGCAGTTCTTC.

This rearrangement joins TRBV9 to TRBJ2-5; no definite D call. V was trimmed by 1 base and J by 0 bases, leaving 13 bases between them. CDR3 length: 16 amino acids. Germline V CDR1 and CDR2: SGDLS, YYNGEE. The chain's CDR3 is CASSVWVNAYQETQYF. The DNA for the CDR3 is TGTGCCAGCAGCGTATGGGTTAACGCCTACCAAGAGACCCAGTACTTC.

This clonotype was picked up a small number of times. The chain links TRBV14 to TRBJ2-2, with 11 bases that match TRBD1. Trimming removed 3 bases from V and 14 bases from J; junction bases left unmatched: 8. The germline CDR1 and CDR2 sequences are SGHDN and FVKESK. The length of the CDR3 is 14 residues. The CDR3 DNA sequence: TGTGCCAGCAGCCAGGACAGGGGGCGGATGGAACTGTTTTTT. Protein product: CASSQDRGRMELFF. Together with reference TRBV14 and TRBJ2-2, the CDR3 gives the full variable domain: EAGVTQFPSHSVIEKGQTVTLRCDPISGHDNLYWYRRVMGKEIKFLLHFVKESKQDESGMPNNRFLAERTGGTYSTLKVQPAELEDSGVYFCASSQDRGRMELFFGEGSRLTVL.

The J gene is TRBJ2-1, the V gene TRBV15; 7 positions match TRBD2. This CDR3 contains 16 residues. From germline, CDR1 is LNHNV and CDR2 YYDKDF (reference sequence). The V gene end was trimmed by 3 bases and the J gene end by 8 bases; junction bases not matched to a gene: 13. The CDR3 protein is CATSRALGREKYEQFF. The CDR3 DNA sequence: TGTGCCACCAGCAGGGCCCTGGGGCGGGAGAAATATGAGCAGTTCTTC.

The V and J genes are TRBV12-3 or TRBV12-4 and TRBJ2-7; 11 bases match TRBD1. This CDR3 has 14 amino acids. With V trimmed by 5 bases and J by 6 bases, 6 bases remained unmatched. The CDR3 nucleotides are TGTGCCAGCAGTCTCCGGGACAGGGGGGCCGAGCAGTACTTC. Translation: CASSLRDRGAEQYF.

This clonotype has a count of ten or more. The chain recombines TRBV28 with TRBJ2-1; D gene uncertain. The germline V gene encodes CDR1 MDHEN and CDR2 SYDVKM. This CDR3 comprises 15 residues. V gave up 6 bases and J gave up 1 base, with 13 bases separating them. CDR3 residues: CASSISRKSYNEQFF. The CDR3 DNA follows: TGTGCCAGCAGCATCTCTAGAAAATCCTACAATGAGCAGTTCTTC.

In its sample, this clonotype was seen many times. The chain couples TRBV3-1 to TRBJ2-1; 11 bases line up with TRBD2. V shed 2 bases, J shed 6 bases, and the junction held 12 bases outside the gene matches. Germline CDR1 and CDR2: LGHDT and YNNKEL (reference sequence). This CDR3 comprises 18 residues. CDR3 sequence: CASSQRRTFSGRGNEQFF. The CDR3 DNA reads as TGTGCCAGCAGCCAACGCCGCACCTTTAGCGGGAGGGGCAATGAGCAGTTCTTC.

This clonotype was found a few times. The chain uses TRBV7-3 and TRBJ2-1; the match to TRBD2 covers 9 bases. V lost 2 bases and J lost 1; bases outside the gene matches: 3. The CDR3 runs to 16 residues. CDR1 is SGHTA and CDR2 is FQGTGA in the germline V gene. The CDR3 loop reads CASSLGTSWSYNEQFF. CDR3 DNA sequence: TGTGCCAGCAGCTTAGGGACTAGCTGGTCCTACAATGAGCAGTTCTTC.

This clonotype was seen only a few times. The V gene is TRBV2, the J gene TRBJ2-7, with 13 positions matching TRBD2. CDR3 length: 14 amino acids. Germline CDR1 reads SNHLY; CDR2 reads FYNNEI. The J segment lost 5 bases and the V segment lost 9 bases, leaving 7 bases of the junction unmatched. The CDR3 here is CARGGLAGDDEQYF. The CDR3 DNA is TGTGCCAGGGGAGGACTAGCGGGAGACGACGAGCAGTACTTC.

The rearrangement links TRBV3-1 to TRBJ2-7; D gene unclear. This CDR3 is 13 amino acids long. The V end was cut by 0 bases, the J end by 3 bases, with 6 bases between. Per germline, CDR1 LGHDT and CDR2 YNNKEL (reference sequence). CDR3 sequence: CASSQEPDYEQYF. The CDR3 nucleotides are TGTGCCAGCAGCCAAGAACCGGACTACGAGCAGTACTTC.

This rearrangement joins TRBV14 to TRBJ2-1, with 7 bases fitting TRBD2. CDR1 and CDR2 (germline): SGHDN, FVKESK. The CDR3 extends over 15 amino acids. V dropped 1 base and J dropped 9; count of bases not matched to a gene: 9. As DNA, the CDR3 is TGTGCCAGCAGCCAAGGCCGGCTAATAGCGGGTGAGCAGTTCTTC. Its protein product is CASSQGRLIAGEQFF.

The CDR3 sequence: CASSHVAGVSYNEQFF. The CDR3 region has the DNA TGTGCCAGCAGCCACGTAGCGGGAGTTTCCTACAATGAGCAGTTCTTC. V usage is TRBV21-1 and J usage is TRBJ2-1; the DNA was not compared with TRBD2, the D call given in the table. TRBV21-1 corresponds to a pseudogene. The CDR3 consists of 16 residues.

This clonotype has a handful of counts. This sequence joins TRBV4-2 and TRBJ2-3; D gene uncertain. Between the trimmed V and J ends, which lost 0 bases and 0 bases, there was a span of 10 bases. The CDR3 consists of 16 residues. Germline V gene sequence: CDR1 LGHNA, CDR2 YNFKEQ. The DNA for the CDR3 is TGTGCCAGCAGCCAAGACCTTCTCGTTAGCACAGATACGCAGTATTTT. The encoded protein is CASSQDLLVSTDTQYF.

The V gene is TRBV7-2, the J gene TRBJ2-3; 9 positions agree with TRBD2. CDR3 length: 16 residues. Trimming at V came to 6 bases and at J to 2 bases, leaving 9 bases not matched to a gene. Germline V gene data show CDR1 as SGHTA and CDR2 as FQGNSA. CDR3 in amino acids: CASSPLAGSYTDTQYF. In nucleotides, the CDR3 is TGTGCCAGCAGTCCGCTAGCGGGGAGTTACACAGATACGCAGTATTTT.

At least ten counts were recorded for this clonotype. This sequence joins TRBV12-3 or TRBV12-4 and TRBJ2-5, with 7 bases matching TRBD2. This CDR3 is built from 13 residues. Trimming removed 3 bases from V and 3 bases from J; junction bases left unmatched: 1. The CDR3 nucleotides read TGTGCCAGCAGTTTGGGAGGGAAAGAGACCCAGTACTTC. Amino acid sequence: CASSLGGKETQYF.

This chain links TRBV7-9 with TRBJ1-6; 8 bases align to TRBD1. The CDR3 runs to 15 residues. CDR1 and CDR2 from the germline V gene are SEHNR and FQNEAQ (reference sequence). J was trimmed by 9 bases and V by 5 bases; bases with no gene match: 9. The CDR3 loop reads CASSRVGQGGSPLHF. For the CDR3, the DNA is TGTGCCAGCAGCCGAGTCGGACAGGGTGGTTCACCCCTCCACTTT.

This clonotype has at least ten counts. The chain employs TRBV10-3 and TRBJ1-6, with TRBD1 as a possible D gene (5 bases). V lost 4 bases and J lost 8, with 9 bases in between. The germline V gene has CDR1 ENHRY and CDR2 SYGVKD. The CDR3 is made up of 13 amino acids. As DNA, the CDR3 is TGTGCCATCAGTGCGGGGGGGGATTCACCCCTCCACTTT. Translating gives CAISAGGDSPLHF.

With respect to this clonotype: A much bigger clone sits one base away, suggesting this may be a read error. Without the conserved terminal phenylalanine or tryptophan, this CDR3 likely stems from a read error. V gene TRBV29-1 combines with J gene TRBJ2-3; TRBD2 matches at 9 bases. Germline CDR1 reads SQVTM; CDR2 reads ANQGSEA. This CDR3 contains 15 residues. V trimming: 0 bases; J trimming: 3 bases; junction bases outside the gene matches: 4. The CDR3 region has the DNA TGCAGCGTTGAAGACCGCGGGGGGGGTACAGATACGCAGTATTCT. It translates to CSVEDRGGGTDTQYS.

The chain carries TRBV4-3 and TRBJ2-7; 8 nucleotides align to TRBD1. The CDR3 consists of 16 residues. Germline V gene data show CDR1 as LGHNA and CDR2 as YSLEER. The ends lost 1 base at V and 4 bases at J; junction bases unmatched: 9. The CDR3 is CASSQGTDRGFYEQYF. The DNA of the CDR3 is TGCGCCAGCAGCCAAGGTACAGACAGGGGATTTTACGAGCAGTACTTC.

This clonotype has just a few counts. The chain is built from TRBV4-2 and TRBJ2-3; D call uncertain. V was shortened by 2 bases and J by 1 base, with 13 bases between the two germline ends. CDR3 length: 16 residues. CDR1 is LGHNA and CDR2 is YNFKEQ in the germline V gene. The CDR3 bases are TGTGCCAGCAGCCAACCGGTGACATCGGGCACAGATACGCAGTATTTT. It encodes CASSQPVTSGTDTQYF.

V is TRBV5-1 and J is TRBJ2-7; TRBD1 matches at 8 bases. J was trimmed by 0 bases and V by 0 bases; bases with no gene match: 5. CDR1 is SGHRS and CDR2 is YFSETQ in the germline V gene. This CDR3 has 16 amino acids. The DNA for the CDR3 is TGCGCCAGCAGCTTGGCCCCGGACAGGGCCTCCTACGAGCAGTACTTC. Its protein is CASSLAPDRASYEQYF.